This TCR beta chain stems from a study of Ad26.COV2.S vaccination and SARS-CoV-2 variants (dated by TCRdb to about 2021). Broadly, across the study: Donors in the vaccine arm were drawn from COV1001, a multicentre, randomized, double-blind, placebo-controlled phase I-IIa trial testing Ad26.COV2.S in healthy adults. Ad26.COV2.S was administered intramuscularly at 5 x 10^10 or 1 x 10^11 viral particles, either as a single shot or as two shots given 56 days apart. The specificity and breadth of SARS-CoV-2-reactive T cell receptors after Ad26.COV2.S vaccination were assessed by TCRbeta repertoire sequencing. The TCR-sequenced set comprised approximately 32 samples: approximately 19 Ad26.COV2.S vaccine recipients, 5 placebo recipients and 8 SARS-CoV-2 convalescent individuals. Trial participants were randomized into five groups of five: low-dose or high-dose Ad26.COV2.S given once or twice, or placebo on both occasions. Throughout the experiments and outcome assessment, investigators stayed blinded to trial group allocation. On the study overall, not on this receptor specifically: The study lacked the statistical power to compare responses across vaccine doses or regimens. Compared with placebo recipients, Ad26.COV2.S recipients showed higher spike-specific TCR breadth (P = 0.0014). Vaccine and placebo recipients had comparable non-spike TCR breadth, which fits with the vaccine containing only spike. The authors noted that total T cell responses may have been underestimated by the TCR breadth and depth analyses. After vaccination, substantial breadth of spike-specific CD8+ and CD4+ T cell responses was reported.

V trim: 8 bases; J trim: 4 bases; unmatched bases: 14. Counted from cysteine to phenylalanine, this CDR3 has 16 amino acids. Here the CDR3 DNA is all that survives: 48 bases in frame from base 1. According to the germline V gene, CDR1 reads MDHEN and CDR2 reads SYDVKM. For this clone: Which antigen it targets is not known. Per-base qualities were not stored, and no clone one base away is much larger.

Read against the paper, the sample's treatment or condition label means: some 20 received Ad26.COV2.S at low or high dose, single or two shots; several received placebo; per-sample allocation not given. For vaccine and placebo recipients, repertoires were sequenced using samples collected on day 63 after the first injection. In Cohort 1b, about two dozen adults aged 18-55 years were enrolled at a single site in Boston, USA, between 29 July and 7 August 2020. Ad26.COV2.S consisted of a replication-incompetent adenovirus type 26 vector by which a prefusion-stabilized SARS-CoV-2 spike protein from the original Wuhan strain was expressed. The immunoSEQ Assay was the method used to sequence TCRbeta CDR3 regions. After extraction, genomic DNA underwent amplification by bias-controlled multiplex PCR, followed by high-throughput sequencing. On the authors' methods: To quantify the absolute abundance of each unique TCRbeta CDR3 region, sequences were collapsed and filtered. Usable DNA was measured by amplifying reference genes present in all nucleated cells, and TCRbeta template counts were normalized to that usable DNA to estimate T cell fraction. Repertoire TCRs were annotated as SARS-CoV-2-specific when V gene, CDR3 amino acid sequence and J gene were exactly matched to a known reactive TCR set. The reference SARS-CoV-2 TCR set was derived from MIRA and filtered for enrichment in COVID-19-positive ImmuneCODE repertoires, a step that removed public or cross-reactive TCRs. Drawing on the MIRA antigens, annotated TCRs were analysed further at the level of specific ORF or position within ORF. Breadth was defined as annotated unique rearrangements over total unique productive rearrangements; depth was the summed frequency of those rearrangements. Two-sided Wilcoxon rank-sum tests were applied when comparing TCR breadth between groups. TCRdb stores this immuneACCESS table with in-frame sequences only. Part of the clones is absent; in the studies checked, under half of the shortfall reflects unresolved V genes, and no reason is known for the rest. The V and J calls and clone size are taken from that table; D and trimming were inferred from the DNA. Across this sample there are over 450,000 clones, with about 88% seen only once. The ten top clones hold around 1.8% of the sample.

This sequence uses TRBV28 and TRBJ1-2; 9 bases in the junction line up with TRBD1. The sample in question was peripheral blood, obtained in a trial of Ad26.COV2.S vaccine versus placebo. This clonotype originated in a person between 18 and 59 years old who received the Ad26.COV2.S COVID-19 vaccine or a placebo. The CDR3 in this case is CASGDRARFGGYGYTF. The DNA sequence is given as TGTGCCAGCGGGGACAGGGCACGGTTCGGTGGCTATGGCTACACCTTC.